What follows describes a single T cell receptor beta chain. The data derive from a study of blood T cell repertoires in COVID-19. Study-wide background: Sources were T cells, B-cell-depleted T cells, or PBMCs; the material itself was cDNA or gDNA.

The ends were cut back, 1 base at V and 5 bases at J, with 15 bases in the middle. Germline loops: CDR1 LNHDA, CDR2 SQIVND (reference sequence). The CDR3 length is 15 residues. Per the original methods: Amplification of reference gene primers provided the estimated nucleated cell counts. This table comes from immunoSEQ multiplex PCR, and its TCRdb copy is limited to in-frame clones, with some not included. For V, J and clone size, that table is used; D and trimming come from the DNA. The table has fewer than 450,000 clones, about 91% seen once; the top ten hold roughly 13%. This receptor was taken from a woman aged 50 to 60 with COVID-19, enrolled during active disease. The sequencing input was peripheral blood. The rearrangement links TRBV19 to TRBJ2-7, with a tentative D call TRBD2 (5 bases). The CDR3 loop reads CASSIGEGPVDEQYF. CDR3 nucleotides: TGTGCCAGTAGTATAGGCGAGGGCCCCGTCGACGAGCAGTACTTC.